Each of the 19 T cell receptor beta chains below was sequenced from the same sample in a study of cytomegalovirus exposure and HLA in healthy donors. The PCR made use of 60 Vbeta and 13 Jbeta primers. The data were produced by immunoSEQ multiplex PCR, yet TCRdb's version contains in-frame clones alone and is incomplete. The data hold 90,000 or so clones, with about 76% observed a single time. Sequencing input: PBMCs. Every receptor here comes from a man younger than 40 in good health and CMV-seropositive.

This clone was picked up one time. The chain is built from TRBV2 and TRBJ2-1; the match to TRBD2 covers 9 bases. This CDR3 region has 18 residues. CDR1 and CDR2 from the germline V gene are SNHLY and FYNNEI. The V and J ends lost 4 bases and 9 bases, in that order; junction bases with no gene match: 19. The CDR3 here is CASSVLGWAGGRGSEQFF. CDR3 nucleotides: TGTGCCAGCAGTGTTTTGGGTTGGGCGGGGGGGCGAGGCAGTGAGCAGTTCTTC.

J is TRBJ1-6 and V is TRBV6-4; a weak D match, TRBD1 (6 bases). Trimming took 4 bases from V and 7 from J, leaving 11 bases between them. CDR1 MRHNA and CDR2 SNTAGT come from the germline V gene. This CDR3 has 14 residues. DNA for the CDR3: TGTGCCAGCAGTGCACAGGGCGTCAATTCACCCCTCCACTTT. This sequence encodes CASSAQGVNSPLHF.

J is TRBJ1-2 and V is TRBV4-3; tentative D call: TRBD1 (6 bases). The V end lost 4 bases, the J end lost 2 bases, and 14 bases lay between the germline ends. The CDR3 is 15 amino acids. Germline V CDR1 and CDR2: LGHNA, YSLEER. DNA for the CDR3: TGCGCCAGCAGCCCCACCGACAGGAGCAACTATGGCTACACCTTC. It codes for CASSPTDRSNYGYTF.

The chain links TRBV29-1 to TRBJ1-5; weak D call: TRBD1 (6 bases). The CDR3 covers 17 residues. Germline V gene sequence: CDR1 SQVTM, CDR2 ANQGSEA. V was cut by 5 bases and J by 1 base, with 21 bases left in between. The CDR3 sequence: CSVRRPGHEMSNQPQHF. For the CDR3, the DNA is TGCAGCGTTAGACGACCGGGACACGAGATGAGCAATCAGCCCCAGCATTTT.

The rearrangement links TRBV5-1 to TRBJ2-1; possible D gene TRBD2, 6 bases. Germline V gene lookup returns CDR1 SGHRS and CDR2 YFSETQ. V was pared by 0 bases and J by 7 bases, with 11 bases between. CDR3 length equals 14 residues. CDR3 nucleotides: TGCGCCAGCAGCTTGGTACTAGCCGATAATGAGCAGTTCTTC. This gives the protein CASSLVLADNEQFF.

This clone occurred a few times. As DNA, the CDR3 is TGTGCCATCAGTCCTTCACTAGCGGGGTTGGAGACCCAGTACTTC. This sequence encodes CAISPSLAGLETQYF. The V gene is TRBV10-3, the J gene TRBJ2-5; TRBD2 agrees at 10 bases. Germline V gene sequence: CDR1 ENHRY, CDR2 SYGVKD. The CDR3 has 15 amino acids. Trimming cost V 5 bases and J 5 bases; bases outside gene matches: 8.

The V gene is TRBV6-1, the J gene TRBJ1-1; maybe TRBD1 (5 bases). Per germline, CDR1 MNHNS and CDR2 SASEGT. The CDR3 is 11 residues long. Trimming removed 10 bases from V and 7 bases from J, with 13 bases in between. As DNA, the CDR3 is TGTGCCACCAAGTCACAGGATGAAGCTTTCTTT. It encodes CATKSQDEAFF.

This clone was counted only a few times. The J gene is TRBJ2-3, the V gene TRBV5-6; 7 bases fit TRBD2. This CDR3 contains 13 residues. The V gene end was trimmed by 0 bases and the J gene end by 8 bases; junction bases not matched to a gene: 3. In germline, CDR1 is SGHDT, CDR2 YYEEEE. CDR3: CASSLGWGGTQYF. CDR3 DNA: TGTGCCAGCAGCTTGGGGTGGGGGGGTACGCAGTATTTT.

V usage is TRBV6-1 and J usage is TRBJ1-3; perhaps TRBD1 as D (5 bases). The CDR3 has 15 residues. Germline V gene data show CDR1 as MNHNS and CDR2 as SASEGT. Trimming left V 4 bases short and J 0 bases short, with 10 bases between. The CDR3 DNA follows: TGTGCCAGCAGTGTGGGGCTCGGCTCTGGAAACACCATATATTTT. Protein: CASSVGLGSGNTIYF.

The chain couples TRBV2 to TRBJ2-3, with a tentative D call TRBD1 (6 bases). The CDR3 has 16 residues. V gave up 0 bases and J gave up 5 bases, with 15 bases separating them. CDR1 and CDR2 from the germline V gene are SNHLY and FYNNEI. The CDR3 protein is CASSEARGRVEDTQYF. In nucleotides, the CDR3 is TGTGCCAGCAGTGAAGCCAGGGGCAGGGTTGAAGATACGCAGTATTTT.

The chain uses TRBV29-1 and TRBJ1-1, with D possibly being TRBD1 (5 bases). The ends were cut back, 7 bases at V and 2 bases at J, with 11 bases in the middle. The CDR3 runs 12 residues. Germline V gene data show CDR1 as SQVTM and CDR2 as ANQGSEA. CDR3 coding DNA: TGCAGCGGGGGGGACCCCAACACTGAAGCTTTCTTT. Its translation: CSGGDPNTEAFF.

This clone was counted at least ten times. The V call is TRBV2, the J call TRBJ2-7; 10 bases line up with TRBD2. Trimming at V came to 5 bases and at J to 4 bases, leaving 8 bases not matched to a gene. Germline-derived CDR1 and CDR2 are SNHLY and FYNNEI. The CDR3 has 15 amino acids. CDR3 amino acids: CASSSSGGASYEQYF. The CDR3 DNA is TGTGCCAGCAGTTCAAGCGGGGGGGCATCGTACGAGCAGTACTTC.

The V call is TRBV6-5, the J call TRBJ2-7, with D possibly being TRBD1 (6 bases). Germline CDR1 reads MNHEY; CDR2 reads SVGAGI. Trimming left V 7 bases short and J 2 bases short, with 15 bases between. CDR3 length equals 14 residues. CDR3 DNA sequence: TGTGCCAGCAAGGAAGACAGGAGGACCTACGAGCAGTACTTC. Protein product: CASKEDRRTYEQYF.

This sequence joins TRBV7-6 and TRBJ2-6; D perhaps matches TRBD1 (6 bases). Trimming took off 5 bases at V and 0 bases at J, with 11 bases between the two ends. CDR1 SGHVS and CDR2 FNYEAQ come from the germline V gene. The CDR3 contains 16 residues. CDR3 bases: TGTGCCAGCAGCCCGGGACAAACCTCTGGGGCCAACGTCCTGACTTTC. This translates into CASSPGQTSGANVLTF.

This clone was counted only a few times. This sequence joins TRBV10-3 and TRBJ2-3; 13 bases are shared with TRBD2. Looked up from germline, CDR1 is ENHRY and CDR2 is SYGVKD. This CDR3 contains 16 residues. V lost 2 bases and J lost 5; bases outside the gene matches: 4. The CDR3 loop is CAISEPLAGGRDTQYF. CDR3 coding DNA: TGTGCCATCAGTGAGCCACTAGCGGGGGGGCGAGATACGCAGTATTTT.

The chain couples TRBV27 to TRBJ1-6; 7 bases are a match to TRBD1. Germline CDR1 reads MNHEY; CDR2 reads SMNVEV (reference sequence). The CDR3 sequence is 14 residues long. V shed 5 bases, J shed 8 bases, and the junction held 6 bases outside the gene matches. CDR3 protein: CASSPGTADSPLHF. As DNA, the CDR3 is TGTGCCAGCAGTCCCGGGACAGCCGATTCACCCCTCCACTTT.

V is TRBV7-6 and J is TRBJ1-2; no reliable D call. Trimming took off 1 base at V and 1 base at J, with 10 bases between the two ends. From germline, CDR1 is SGHVS and CDR2 FNYEAQ. This CDR3 contains 15 residues. The CDR3 protein is CASSLDIKNNYGYTF. CDR3 in DNA: TGTGCCAGCAGCTTAGACATCAAGAATAACTATGGCTACACCTTC.

V is TRBV28 and J is TRBJ1-2, with 8 bases matching TRBD1. The CDR3 length is 13 residues. Trimming removed 8 bases from V and 4 bases from J; junction bases left unmatched: 6. CDR1 and CDR2 (germline): MDHEN, SYDVKM. This CDR3 is CASLRTGSYGYTF. The CDR3 DNA sequence: TGTGCCAGCTTGCGGACAGGGTCCTATGGCTACACCTTC.

On this clone itself: A junction boundary mismatches the germline segment, possibly from a read error. The gene calls are TRBV7-3 and TRBJ2-5; no firm D call. Germline lookup yields CDR1 SGHTA and CDR2 FQGTGA. CDR3 length: 13 residues. CDR3 sequence reads: CASSITPLETQYF. The CDR3 nucleotides are TGTGCCAGCAGCATAACCCCTCTAGAGACCCAGTACTTC.